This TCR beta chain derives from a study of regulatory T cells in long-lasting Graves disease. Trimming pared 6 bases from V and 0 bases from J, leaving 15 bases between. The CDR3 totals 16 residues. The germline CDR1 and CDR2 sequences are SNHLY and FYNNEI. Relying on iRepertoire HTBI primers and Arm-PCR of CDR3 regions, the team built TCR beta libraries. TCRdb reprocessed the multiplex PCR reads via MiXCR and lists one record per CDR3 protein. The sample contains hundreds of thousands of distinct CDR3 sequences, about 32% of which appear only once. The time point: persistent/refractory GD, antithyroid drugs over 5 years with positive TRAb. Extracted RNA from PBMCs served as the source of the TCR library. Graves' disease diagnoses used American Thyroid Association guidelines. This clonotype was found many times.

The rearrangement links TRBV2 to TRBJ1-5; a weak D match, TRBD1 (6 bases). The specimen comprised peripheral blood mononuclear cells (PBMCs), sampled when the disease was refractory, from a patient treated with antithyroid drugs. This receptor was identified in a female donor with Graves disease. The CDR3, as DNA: TGTGCCAGCAGAGGAAGGGGGGGGGATAGCAATCAGCCCCAGCATTTT. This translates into CASRGRGGDSNQPQHF.